These 32 T cell receptor beta chains were all obtained from the same sample, sequenced in a study of regulatory T cells in long-lasting Graves disease. Specified time point: persistent/refractory GD, antithyroid drugs over 5 years with positive TRAb. Making the TCR library involved RNA that had been extracted from PBMCs. TCR beta libraries were built with iRepertoire HTBI primers and Arm-PCR of CDR3 regions. TCRdb re-derived calls from the multiplex PCR reads in MiXCR, one entry per CDR3 protein. This sample has 400,000 to 500,000 distinct CDR3 sequences, with around 21% found just once. The sample here was peripheral blood mononuclear cells (PBMCs), taken when the disease was refractory, from a patient treated with antithyroid drugs. These receptors were taken from a female donor with Graves disease.

This clonotype was seen many times. J is TRBJ2-4 and V is TRBV11-2, with 10 bases that match TRBD1. This CDR3 is built from 15 residues. Germline CDR1 reads SGHAT; CDR2 reads FQNNGV. The V gene end was trimmed by 1 base and the J gene end by 10 bases; junction bases not matched to a gene: 7. In DNA, the CDR3 is TGTGCCAGCAGCTTAGTCCGGGACAGGGGTAATATTCAGTACTTC. This gives the protein CASSLVRDRGNIQYF.

The chain uses TRBV4-1 and TRBJ1-1; D not certain. CDR1 is MGHRA, CDR2 YSYEKL, per germline. V shed 1 base and J shed 1 base, with 10 bases lying between them. The CDR3 contains 15 residues. CDR3 sequence (DNA): TGCGCCAGCAGCCAAGGGACTGAGAGGAACACTGAAGCTTTCTTT. It specifies CASSQGTERNTEAFF.

In this sample, this clonotype turned up a few times. This sequence joins TRBV7-4 and TRBJ2-7; no definite D call. This CDR3 has 13 amino acids. V was clipped by 4 bases and J by 3 bases, with 10 bases between them. CDR1 is SGHVT and CDR2 is SQSDAQ in the germline V gene. The CDR3 spells CASSSPYLYEQYF. The CDR3, as DNA: TGTGCCAGCAGCTCCCCTTACCTCTACGAGCAGTACTTC.

This clonotype appeared many times. The chain combines TRBV27 with TRBJ2-7; TRBD2 might be the D (5 bases). V lost 6 bases, J lost 3 bases, and 21 bases lay in between. The length of the CDR3 is 16 residues. Germline CDR1 and CDR2: MNHEY and SMNVEV (reference sequence). The CDR3 sequence is CASRPSITTPYYEQYF. For the CDR3, the DNA is TGTGCCAGCAGACCTAGCATTACCACTCCTTACTACGAGCAGTACTTC.

This clonotype was seen ten or more times. This sequence joins TRBV28 and TRBJ1-4; 8 bases align to TRBD1. The V gene end was trimmed by 5 bases and the J gene end by 0 bases; junction bases not matched to a gene: 8. Germline CDR1 MDHEN, CDR2 SYDVKM. The CDR3 loop spans 17 amino acids. This CDR3 is CASSLTGEGATNEKLFF. In DNA form, the CDR3 reads TGTGCCAGCAGTCTGACAGGGGAGGGTGCAACTAATGAAAAACTGTTTTTT.

The chain has TRBV20-1 and TRBJ1-1; D gene ambiguous. Germline assignment: CDR1 DFQATT and CDR2 SNEGSKA (reference sequence). V was cut by 2 bases and J by 3 bases, with 4 bases left in between. This CDR3 is 11 amino acids long. The CDR3 sequence is CSARQYTEAFF. The CDR3 DNA follows: TGCAGTGCTAGACAGTACACTGAAGCTTTCTTT.

The gene calls are TRBV7-3 and TRBJ2-2, with a possible D match to TRBD2 (6 bases). The germline V gene encodes CDR1 SGHTA and CDR2 FQGTGA. The germline V and J ends were trimmed by 5 bases and 5 bases, with 21 bases remaining between them. CDR3 length: 17 amino acids. The CDR3 loop reads CASSPGEGGLQTGELFF. The CDR3 nucleotides read TGTGCCAGCAGCCCCGGTGAGGGAGGACTGCAAACCGGGGAGCTGTTTTTT.

The sample holds one count of this clonotype. V gene TRBV5-1 combines with J gene TRBJ2-5; D perhaps matches TRBD2 (6 bases). Trimming cost V 4 bases and J 1 base, with 11 bases left between them. The CDR3 extends over 14 amino acids. The germline gives CDR1 SGHRS, CDR2 YFSETQ. The CDR3 region is CASSVVGLQETQYF. The CDR3 nucleotides read TGCGCCAGCAGCGTGGTGGGACTCCAAGAGACCCAGTACTTC.

A word on this clonotype: This clone may be a read error of a much larger clone one base away. The rearrangement links TRBV6-2 or TRBV6-3 to TRBJ2-7, with 8 bases identical to TRBD1. Germline-derived CDR1 and CDR2 are MNHEY and SVGEGT. The CDR3 runs 16 residues. The trim removed 4 bases at V and 2 bases at J, leaving 10 bases unmatched. The CDR3 sequence: CASSFGTGRPAYEQYF. Here the CDR3 DNA reads TGTGCCAGCAGTTTCGGGACAGGTCGTCCTGCCTACGAGCAGTACTTC.

The rearrangement links TRBV28 to TRBJ1-1; TRBD2 matches at 7 bases. The J call may be mistaken, given a closer DNA end match to TRBJ2-1. This CDR3 comprises 12 residues. CDR1 MDHEN and CDR2 SYDVKM come from the germline V gene. The CDR3, as DNA: TGTGCCAGCAGAGAAGCGGGGTCTGAGCAGTTCTTC. Residues: CASREAGSEQFF.

This clonotype was found many times. The chain links TRBV2 to TRBJ2-1, with a tentative D call TRBD2 (6 bases). The germline V and J ends were trimmed by 8 bases and 5 bases, with 16 bases remaining between them. The CDR3 totals 14 residues. CDR1 and CDR2 (germline): SNHLY, FYNNEI. This chain's CDR3 is CASATGTPNNEQFF. The CDR3 DNA reads TGTGCCAGCGCAACCGGGACTCCGAACAATGAGCAGTTCTTC.

The rearrangement joins TRBV5-1 to TRBJ2-6, with 14 bases lining up with TRBD2. Germline CDR1 is SGHRS and CDR2 is YFSETQ. The V and J ends lost 4 bases and 5 bases, in that order; junction bases with no gene match: 8. This CDR3 is built from 18 residues. The chain's CDR3 is CASSPGLAGAGWANVLTF. CDR3 DNA sequence: TGCGCCAGCAGCCCGGGACTAGCGGGAGCCGGCTGGGCCAACGTCCTGACTTTC.

In its sample, this clonotype was seen many times. The V gene is TRBV7-2, the J gene TRBJ2-7; TRBD2 matches 8 bases. V lost 5 bases to trimming and J lost 7 bases; unmatched junction nucleotides: 7. Germline CDR1 reads SGHTA; CDR2 reads FQGNSA. The CDR3 sequence is 13 residues long. The chain's CDR3 is CASSTTGGVEQYF. The CDR3 DNA reads TGTGCCAGCAGCACCACCGGGGGGGTTGAGCAGTACTTC. Full variable domain (rest looked up from reference TRBV7-2 and TRBJ2-7): GAGVSQSPSNKVTEKGKDVELRCDPISGHTALYWYRQSLGQGLEFLIYFQGNSAPDKSGLPSDRFSAERTGGSVSTLTIQRTQQEDSAVYLCASSTTGGVEQYFGPGTRLTVT.

The chain employs TRBV25-1 and TRBJ2-6; TRBD1 matches at 11 bases. Germline-derived CDR1 and CDR2 are MGHDK and SYGVNS. The CDR3 runs 19 residues. The trim removed 8 bases at V and 2 bases at J, leaving 14 bases unmatched. CDR3 amino acids: CASGGTGGSLVAGANVLTF. CDR3 nucleotides: TGTGCCAGCGGGGGGACAGGGGGATCTCTAGTGGCTGGGGCCAACGTCCTGACTTTC.

This clonotype turned up a few times. V usage is TRBV7-9 and J usage is TRBJ2-5, with 7 positions matching TRBD1. The CDR3 has 15 amino acids. V gave up 3 bases and J gave up 1 base; unmatched junction bases: 5. CDR1 is SEHNR and CDR2 is FQNEAQ in the germline V gene (reference sequence). The CDR3 spells CASSLGQRIQETQYF. The CDR3 DNA sequence: TGTGCCAGCAGCTTGGGACAGCGAATCCAAGAGACCCAGTACTTC.

This chain links TRBV4-2 with TRBJ1-4; D is uncertain. Trimming removed 3 bases from V and 7 bases from J, with 6 bases in between. Germline values: CDR1 LGHNA, CDR2 YNFKEQ. The CDR3 length is 12 residues. The CDR3 region is CASSQKGEKLFF. In nucleotides, the CDR3 is TGTGCCAGCAGCCAGAAGGGTGAAAAACTGTTTTTT.

As for this clonotype: This sequence may be a read error, since a much larger clone differs from it by one base. The chain has TRBV13 and TRBJ2-7, with 15 bases identical to TRBD2. V lost 5 bases and J lost 9; bases outside the gene matches: 11. The CDR3 is 16 amino acids. CDR1 and CDR2 (germline): PRHDT, FYEKMQ (reference sequence). The CDR3 region is CASSRTGLAGGDGQYF. CDR3 coding DNA: TGTGCCAGCAGCAGGACGGGACTAGCGGGAGGAGACGGGCAGTACTTC. The full variable domain, completed using reference TRBV13 and TRBJ2-7, is AAGVIQSPRHLIKEKRETATLKCYPIPRHDTVYWYQQGPGQDPQFLISFYEKMQSDKGSIPDRFSAQQFSDYHSELNMSSLELGDSALYFCASSRTGLAGGDGQYFGPGTRLTVT.

As to this clonotype: A clone one base away is much larger, so this may be a read error. Here the CDR3 omits its conserved ending phenylalanine or tryptophan, so a read error is the likely source. This sequence joins TRBV6-2 or TRBV6-3 and TRBJ2-2; 10 bases agree with TRBD2. This CDR3 contains 16 residues. CDR1 is MNHEY and CDR2 is SVGEGT in the germline V gene. Trimming at V came to 6 bases and at J to 4 bases, leaving 8 bases not matched to a gene. As DNA, the CDR3 is TGTGCCAGCAGCTATAGCGGGAGGTTCCCCACCGGGGAGCTGTTTCTT. Amino acids: CASSYSGRFPTGELFL.

Ten or more counts support this clonotype. The V gene is TRBV20-1, the J gene TRBJ1-1, with a possible D match to TRBD1 (5 bases). The CDR3 loop spans 13 amino acids. The V end was cut by 5 bases, the J end by 12 bases, with 22 bases between. Germline V gene lookup returns CDR1 DFQATT and CDR2 SNEGSKA (reference sequence). The CDR3 coding sequence is TGCAGTGCTCGATCCGGGGCCCGTAGCTTTACTTTCTTT. Its translation is CSARSGARSFTFF.

This chain connects TRBV7-3 to TRBJ2-1; the D gene is possibly TRBD2 (5 bases). This CDR3 has 11 residues. CDR1 is SGHTA, CDR2 FQGTGA, per germline. Trimming left V 6 bases short and J 7 bases short, with 7 bases between. CDR3 sequence reads: CASRRANEQFF. DNA for the CDR3: TGTGCCAGCAGGAGGGCGAATGAGCAGTTCTTC.

This clonotype has a count of ten or more. The rearrangement joins TRBV28 to TRBJ2-5; no definite D call. Germline CDR1 reads MDHEN; CDR2 reads SYDVKM. V lost 5 bases to trimming and J lost 11 bases, with 12 bases between them. The CDR3 has 11 amino acids. The CDR3 DNA follows: TGTGCCAGCAGTGTTGGAGTCCCTCAGTACTTC. Protein product: CASSVGVPQYF.

Worth noting for this clonotype: One base away lies a much larger clone, so this may be a sequencing read error. The V and J genes are TRBV28 and TRBJ1-1, with D hard to call. Germline CDR1 is MDHEN and CDR2 is SYDVKM. The CDR3 is 11 residues long. The CDR3 region is CASSWNTGAFF. The CDR3, as DNA: TGTGCCAGCAGTTGGAACACTGGAGCTTTCTTT.

This clonotype was observed many times. The chain joins TRBV7-9 to TRBJ2-5; a weak D match, TRBD1 (5 bases). V was shortened by 4 bases and J by 4 bases, with 13 bases between the two germline ends. The CDR3 sequence is 14 residues long. From germline, CDR1 is SEHNR and CDR2 FQNEAQ (reference sequence). The CDR3 sequence: CASSSRVQTETQYF. As DNA, the CDR3 is TGTGCCAGCAGCTCCAGGGTGCAGACAGAGACCCAGTACTTC.

This clonotype was observed a handful of times. V and J are TRBV28 and TRBJ2-1; D might be TRBD2 (6 bases). Germline CDR1 is MDHEN and CDR2 is SYDVKM. The V end was cut by 5 bases, the J end by 4 bases, with 12 bases between. The CDR3 runs to 14 residues. DNA for the CDR3: TGTGCCAGCAGTCGATGGACTATTTACAATGAGCAGTTCTTC. This codes for CASSRWTIYNEQFF.

This clonotype was detected many times. The genes are TRBV27 and TRBJ2-7; no reliable D call. Germline values: CDR1 MNHEY, CDR2 SMNVEV (reference sequence). The CDR3 loop spans 13 amino acids. V lost 8 bases to trimming and J lost 1 base, with 12 bases between them. The CDR3 loop reads CASGELASYEQYF. For the CDR3, the DNA is TGTGCCAGCGGGGAACTTGCATCCTACGAGCAGTACTTC.

This clonotype turned up a few times. The CDR3 region has the DNA TGTGCCAGCAGCTTAGAAGGCTTGGGACTAGGGTTTGGCGAGCAGTACTTC. Translation gives CASSLEGLGLGFGEQYF. J is TRBJ2-7 and V is TRBV7-2, with 8 bases aligning to TRBD2. Trimming took 1 base from V and 6 from J; bases not matched to a gene: 14. Germline CDR1 reads SGHTA; CDR2 reads FQGNSA. The CDR3 extends over 17 amino acids.

This sequence joins TRBV30 and TRBJ2-5; D may correspond to TRBD1 or TRBD2 (5 bases each). The CDR3 extends over 12 amino acids. The germline gives CDR1 GTSNPN, CDR2 SVGIG (reference sequence). Trimming stripped 1 base from V and 5 bases from J, with 8 bases between. CDR3 sequence (DNA): TGTGCCTGGAGTGGGGGCGGGGAGACCCAGTACTTC. It yields the protein CAWSGGGETQYF.

This clonotype was seen many times. The chain links TRBV7-9 to TRBJ2-5, with a possible D match to TRBD2 (5 bases). The V gene lost 4 bases and the J gene lost 2 bases, with 14 bases spanning the gap. The CDR3 spans 15 residues. Germline CDR1 SEHNR, CDR2 FQNEAQ (reference sequence). The CDR3 is CASSSPGREQETQYF. CDR3 DNA sequence: TGTGCCAGCAGCTCACCCGGACGGGAACAAGAGACCCAGTACTTC.

This clonotype was observed at least ten times. The gene calls are TRBV28 and TRBJ1-5, with D perhaps matching TRBD1 (5 bases). V lost 5 bases and J lost 1, with 15 bases in between. The CDR3 consists of 16 residues. Germline V gene data show CDR1 as MDHEN and CDR2 as SYDVKM. CDR3 protein: CASSPQGLGSNQPQHF. DNA for the CDR3: TGTGCCAGCAGTCCCCAGGGACTTGGGAGCAATCAGCCCCAGCATTTT.

The rearrangement uses TRBV19 and TRBJ2-7, with D tentatively TRBD1 (6 bases). The V and J ends lost 3 bases and 5 bases respectively, with 11 bases between them. The CDR3 loop spans 13 amino acids. Germline V gene data show CDR1 as LNHDA and CDR2 as SQIVND (reference sequence). This chain's CDR3 is CASSISDSNEQYF. The CDR3 DNA reads TGTGCCAGTAGTATCTCGGACAGTAACGAGCAGTACTTC.

The sample holds many counts of this clonotype. This chain connects TRBV11-2 to TRBJ2-7; 10 bases fit TRBD2. The ends lost 5 bases at V and 5 bases at J; junction bases unmatched: 9. The CDR3 has 15 amino acids. CDR1 is SGHAT and CDR2 is FQNNGV in the germline V gene. The CDR3 region is CASSTWTSGSDEQYF. DNA of the CDR3: TGTGCCAGCAGCACTTGGACTAGCGGTAGTGACGAGCAGTACTTC.

This clonotype was detected only a few times. The genes are TRBV7-2 and TRBJ1-3, with D possibly matching TRBD1 (5 bases). The CDR3 is 16 residues long. Deletions cut 5 bases from V and 4 bases from J, with 18 bases between. Germline CDR1 and CDR2: SGHTA and FQGNSA. The CDR3 DNA is TGTGCCAGCAGCAGAATCGCGGGGGGTTCGGGAAACACCATATATTTT. It specifies CASSRIAGGSGNTIYF.